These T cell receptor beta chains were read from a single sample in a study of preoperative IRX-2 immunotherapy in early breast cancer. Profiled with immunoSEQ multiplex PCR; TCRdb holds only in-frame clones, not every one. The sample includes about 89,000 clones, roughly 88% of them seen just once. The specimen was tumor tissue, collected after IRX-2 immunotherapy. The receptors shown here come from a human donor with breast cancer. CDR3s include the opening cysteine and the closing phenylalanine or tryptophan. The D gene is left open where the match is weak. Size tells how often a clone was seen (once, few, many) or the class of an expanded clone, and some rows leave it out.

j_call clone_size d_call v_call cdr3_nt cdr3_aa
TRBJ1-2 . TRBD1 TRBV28 TGTGCCAGCAGCCCCCACTCACAGGGGCACTATGGCTACACCTTC CASSPHSQGHYGYTF
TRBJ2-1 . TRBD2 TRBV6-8 TGTGCCAGCAGACGCGGGGGTGATGAGCAGTTCTTC CASRRGGDEQFF
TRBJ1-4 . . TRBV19 TGTGCCAGTAAGAGGAGGGCTGAAACTAATGAAAAACTGTTTTTT CASKRRAETNEKLFF
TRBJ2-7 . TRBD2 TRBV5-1 TGCGCCAGCAGCTTGGCCTGGGGGGGCTCCTACGAGCAGTACTTC CASSLAWGGSYEQYF
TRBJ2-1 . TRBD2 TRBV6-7 TGTGCCAGCAGCCGAACCGGACTAGCGGAAAATGAGCAGTTCTTC CASSRTGLAENEQFF
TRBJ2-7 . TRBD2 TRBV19 TGTGCCAGTAGTAGAACCCGGGACTACTACGAGCAGTACTTC CASSRTRDYYEQYF
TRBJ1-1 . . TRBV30 TGTGCCTGGAGTGTAGGGGAATGGAACACTGAAGCTTTCTTT CAWSVGEWNTEAFF
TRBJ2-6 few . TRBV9 TGTGCCAGCAGCGTAGGGGGCTCTGGGGCCAACGTCCTGACTTTC CASSVGGSGANVLTF
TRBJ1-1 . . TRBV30 TGTGCCCACGGGAAGCGGTCGAACACTGAAGCTTTCTTT CAHGKRSNTEAFF
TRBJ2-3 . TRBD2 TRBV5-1 TGCGCCAGCAGCCCGCGGAGCGGGGGACCAGATACGCAGTATTTT CASSPRSGGPDTQYF
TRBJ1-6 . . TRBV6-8 TGTGCCAGCAGTTCCCTCGGGGCTAATTCACCCCTCCACTTT CASSSLGANSPLHF
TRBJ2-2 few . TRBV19 TGTGCCAGTAGTATTAGGCAGGGGAACACCGGGGAGCTGTTTTTT CASSIRQGNTGELFF
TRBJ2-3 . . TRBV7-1 TGTGCTGTTAGCGGCCCTAGCACAGATACGCAGTATTTT CAVSGPSTDTQYF
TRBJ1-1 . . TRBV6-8 TGTGCCAGCAGTTACGGTCCCGGGACTTTGGGGCAAACTTTCTTT CASSYGPGTLGQTFF
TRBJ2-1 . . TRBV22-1 TGTGCCAGCAGTCTCACGACGGGGGGGGATGAGCAGTTCTTC CASSLTTGGDEQFF